What follows is one TCR beta chain and its context. The time point here: sample taken at primary tumor resection. The authors sequenced whole RNA from tumor, nontumor lung or frozen PBMC without sorting. The donors comprised 70 to 85 untreated early-stage non-small cell lung cancer patients. The CDR3 totals 14 residues. Trimming removed 0 bases from V and 5 bases from J, with 10 bases in between. Germline CDR1 and CDR2: LGHDT and YNNKEL (reference sequence). This specimen belongs to a study of spatial heterogeneity in lung cancer. TCR cDNA molecules were tagged individually, and each one carried a unique molecular identifier. A single record per CDR3 protein comes from TCRdb applying MiXCR to the 5' RACE reads. The data show tens of thousands of distinct CDR3 sequences, about 12% seen once.

The chain is built from TRBV3-1 and TRBJ1-1; tentatively, D is TRBD1 (5 bases). The receptor comes from a male donor with early-stage non-small cell lung cancer. Specimen: PBMCs, collected at surgery. The CDR3 sequence: CASSQDRGKTEAFF. The CDR3, as DNA: TGTGCCAGCAGCCAAGATCGGGGGAAAACTGAAGCTTTCTTT.